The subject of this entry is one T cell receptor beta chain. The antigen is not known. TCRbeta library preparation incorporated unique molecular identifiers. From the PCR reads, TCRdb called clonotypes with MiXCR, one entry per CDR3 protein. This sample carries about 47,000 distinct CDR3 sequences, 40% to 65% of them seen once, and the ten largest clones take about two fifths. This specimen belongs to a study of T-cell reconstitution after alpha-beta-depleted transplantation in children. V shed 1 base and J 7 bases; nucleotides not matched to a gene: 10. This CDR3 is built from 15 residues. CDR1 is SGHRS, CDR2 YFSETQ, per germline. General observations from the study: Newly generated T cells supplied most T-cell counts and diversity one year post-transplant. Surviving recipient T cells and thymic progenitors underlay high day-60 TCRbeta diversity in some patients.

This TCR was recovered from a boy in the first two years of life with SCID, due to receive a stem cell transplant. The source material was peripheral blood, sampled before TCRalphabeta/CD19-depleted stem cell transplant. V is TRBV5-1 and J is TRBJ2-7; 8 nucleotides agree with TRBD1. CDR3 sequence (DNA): TGCGCCAGCAGCTTGAAACTCGCCGGGACAGGAGAGCAGTACTTC. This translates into CASSLKLAGTGEQYF.